The 10 T cell receptor beta chains listed next were all sequenced from one sample in a study of blood T cell repertoires in COVID-19. Clones were sequenced by immunoSEQ multiplex PCR, and TCRdb holds only the in-frame ones, with some missing. This table holds some 72,000 clones, roughly 91% found once. Sequenced sample: peripheral blood. Source of these receptors: a man in his 60s with acute or convalescent COVID-19.

The chain is built from TRBV18 and TRBJ2-1; D ambiguous. The germline gives CDR1 KGHSH, CDR2 LQKENI. V gave up 2 bases and J gave up 0 bases, with 17 bases separating them. The CDR3 is 18 residues long. CDR3 sequence (DNA): TGTGCCAGCTCACCAACTATGGGTCCCCGAACCTCCTACAATGAGCAGTTCTTC. Translation: CASSPTMGPRTSYNEQFF.

The V call is TRBV2, the J call TRBJ2-5; 9 nucleotides match TRBD2. The CDR3 loop spans 13 amino acids. V trimming: 0 bases; J trimming: 14 bases; junction bases outside the gene matches: 7. Germline V lookup: CDR1 SNHLY, CDR2 FYNNEI. In nucleotides, the CDR3 is TGTGCCAGCAGTGAAGCTGGGCGGGGGGGCCCATACTTC. It translates to CASSEAGRGGPYF.

The chain employs TRBV28 and TRBJ2-5, with 9 bases identical to TRBD2. Germline-derived CDR1 and CDR2 are MDHEN and SYDVKM. The CDR3 is 20 amino acids. V was clipped by 1 base and J by 2 bases; unmatched bases: 17. CDR3 amino acids: CASSLSVPLIAGGIQETQYF. DNA for the CDR3: TGTGCCAGCAGTTTATCGGTCCCCTTGATCGCGGGAGGGATACAAGAGACCCAGTACTTC.

Points on this clone: The sample contains more than one DNA sequence encoding this CDR3. The rearrangement links TRBV6-1 to TRBJ1-5; possibly TRBD1 for D (5 bases). This CDR3 contains 13 residues. The germline V and J ends were trimmed by 3 bases and 7 bases, with 10 bases remaining between them. CDR1 and CDR2 from the germline V gene are MNHNS and SASEGT. CDR3 bases: TGTGCCAGCAGTGACAGGGTTGGACAGCCCCAGCATTTT. Translating gives CASSDRVGQPQHF.

This sequence joins TRBV15 and TRBJ2-3; TRBD2 is a possible D gene (6 bases). Germline CDR1 LNHNV, CDR2 YYDKDF (reference sequence). The CDR3 extends over 14 amino acids. V was cut by 5 bases and J by 0 bases, with 9 bases left in between. CDR3 DNA sequence: TGTGCCACCAGCCCTGGGACTAGCACAGATACGCAGTATTTT. It specifies CATSPGTSTDTQYF.

CDR3 sequence (DNA): TGTGCCAGCAGCTTGGATCCAGGGAACACCGGGGAGCTGTTTTTT. This translates into CASSLDPGNTGELFF. The rearrangement links TRBV5-4 to TRBJ2-2, with unresolved D. Per the germline V gene, CDR1 is SGHNT and CDR2 is YYREEE (reference sequence). V lost 0 bases and J lost 1, with 7 bases in between. CDR3 size: 15 residues. Supplemented by reference TRBV5-4 and TRBJ2-2, the full variable domain reads ETGVTQSPTHLIKTRGQQVTLRCSSQSGHNTVSWYQQALGQGPQFIFQYYREEENGRGNFPPRFSGLQFPNYSSELNVNALELDDSALYLCASSLDPGNTGELFFGEGSRLTVL.

The genes are TRBV5-1 and TRBJ2-5; D gene ambiguous. The CDR3 runs 13 residues. The V gene lost 0 bases and the J gene lost 3 bases, with 6 bases spanning the gap. Germline loops: CDR1 SGHRS, CDR2 YFSETQ. The CDR3 bases are TGCGCCAGCAGCTTGGGTCCAGAAGAGACCCAGTACTTC. This codes for CASSLGPEETQYF. Looking up the rest from reference TRBV5-1 and TRBJ2-5 gives the full variable domain: KAGVTQTPRYLIKTRGQQVTLSCSPISGHRSVSWYQQTPGQGLQFLFEYFSETQRNKGNFPGRFSGRQFSNSRSEMNVSTLELGDSALYLCASSLGPEETQYFGPGTRLLVL.

The rearrangement links TRBV5-1 to TRBJ1-1; the D is unclear. V was trimmed by 1 base and J by 1 base, leaving 8 bases between them. The CDR3 contains 14 residues. Germline V CDR1 and CDR2: SGHRS, YFSETQ. CDR3 in DNA: TGCGCCAGCAGCTTGCCCGGTAGGAACACTGAAGCTTTCTTT. This translates into CASSLPGRNTEAFF.

The rearrangement links TRBV18 to TRBJ2-7; possibly TRBD1 for D (6 bases). The CDR3 contains 13 residues. V gave up 5 bases and J gave up 5 bases, with 13 bases separating them. CDR1 and CDR2 from the germline V gene are KGHSH and LQKENI. The CDR3: CASSRTAWDEQYF. CDR3 DNA sequence: TGTGCCAGCTCAAGGACAGCCTGGGACGAGCAGTACTTC. Using reference TRBV18 and TRBJ2-7 for the parts outside the CDR3, the full variable domain is NAGVMQNPRHLVRRRGQEARLRCSPMKGHSHVYWYRQLPEEGLKFMVYLQKENIIDESGMPKERFSAEFPKEGPSILRIQQVVRGDSAAYFCASSRTAWDEQYFGPGTRLTVT.

V usage is TRBV19 and J usage is TRBJ1-1; D not resolved. With 5 bases removed from V and 2 bases from J, the gap between germline ends came to 9 bases. This CDR3 is built from 13 residues. From germline, CDR1 is LNHDA and CDR2 SQIVND (reference sequence). The CDR3 DNA is TGTGCCAGTAGTCTTTCAGTCAACACTGAAGCTTTCTTT. Its translation: CASSLSVNTEAFF.